The rows below give T cell receptor beta chains drawn from one sample of a study of blood T cell repertoires in COVID-19. Measured with immunoSEQ multiplex PCR; TCRdb has only the in-frame clones, and not every one. The data show around 20,000 clones, roughly 90% seen once. The sample taken for sequencing was peripheral blood. The receptors were gathered from a woman aged 55-69 years with active COVID-19. The CDR3 runs from the conserved cysteine through the conserved F or W. D genes are given only for firm matches. Size values are once, few and many counts, or a class for expanded clones, and some rows have none.

j_call: TRBJ1-1; d_call: NA; clone_size: NA; v_call: TRBV7-8; cdr3_nt: TGTGCCACATCCCCCGGGTACTCCACTGAAGCTTTCTTT; cdr3_aa: CATSPGYSTEAFF
j_call: TRBJ1-5; d_call: TRBD1; clone_size: NA; v_call: TRBV2; cdr3_nt: TGTGCCAGCAGTGGGGTGAGGACAGGGGGCAGGCAGCCCCAGCATTTT; cdr3_aa: CASSGVRTGGRQPQHF
j_call: TRBJ1-5; d_call: NA; clone_size: NA; v_call: TRBV28; cdr3_nt: TGTGCCAGCCTCCAGGACTATAGCAATCAGCCCCAGCATTTT; cdr3_aa: CASLQDYSNQPQHF
j_call: TRBJ1-5; d_call: NA; clone_size: NA; v_call: TRBV2; cdr3_nt: TGTGCCAGCAGTGGGCAGGGTGGTCAGCCCCAGCATTTT; cdr3_aa: CASSGQGGQPQHF
j_call: TRBJ2-2; d_call: TRBD2; clone_size: NA; v_call: TRBV7-6; cdr3_nt: TGTGCCAGCAGCTTAGGGGTTTGGGGACTAGTCGCGCCCGGGGAGCTGTTTTTT; cdr3_aa: CASSLGVWGLVAPGELFF
j_call: TRBJ2-1; d_call: TRBD1; clone_size: NA; v_call: TRBV27; cdr3_nt: TGTGCCAGCGCGCCGGGACAGAACAATGAGCAGTTCTTC; cdr3_aa: CASAPGQNNEQFF
j_call: TRBJ2-6; d_call: NA; clone_size: NA; v_call: TRBV5-6; cdr3_nt: TGTGCCAGCAGCTTGGCCGGGGGGCACGGGGCCAACGTCCTGACTTTC; cdr3_aa: CASSLAGGHGANVLTF
j_call: TRBJ2-1; d_call: TRBD2; clone_size: NA; v_call: TRBV6-1; cdr3_nt: TGTGCCAGCAGTGCCCGACTAGCGGGGGGCTACAATGAGCAGTTCTTC; cdr3_aa: CASSARLAGGYNEQFF
j_call: TRBJ1-3; d_call: NA; clone_size: NA; v_call: TRBV7-9; cdr3_nt: TGTGCCAGCAGCTTACAGGGCTCTGGAAACACCATATATTTT; cdr3_aa: CASSLQGSGNTIYF
j_call: TRBJ2-3; d_call: TRBD2; clone_size: NA; v_call: TRBV19; cdr3_nt: TGTGCCAGTAGTATGCTAGCGGGGGGGCAAACTGATACGCAGTATTTT; cdr3_aa: CASSMLAGGQTDTQYF
j_call: TRBJ2-1; d_call: TRBD2; clone_size: NA; v_call: TRBV24-1; cdr3_nt: TGTGCCACCAGTGATTCTACCGTAGCGGGGGGGAGCTACAATGAGCAGTTCTTC; cdr3_aa: CATSDSTVAGGSYNEQFF
j_call: TRBJ1-2; d_call: NA; clone_size: NA; v_call: TRBV7-8; cdr3_nt: TGTGCCAGCAGCTTGGGCTATCAGGGCTACACCTTC; cdr3_aa: CASSLGYQGYTF
j_call: TRBJ2-2; d_call: TRBD1; clone_size: NA; v_call: TRBV19; cdr3_nt: TGTGCCAGTAGTAAACAGGGGCCGGTCGGGGAGCTGTTTTTT; cdr3_aa: CASSKQGPVGELFF
j_call: TRBJ2-7; d_call: TRBD1; clone_size: NA; v_call: TRBV19; cdr3_nt: TGTGCCAGTAGTATCGATGGACAGGGAGCCTACGAGCAGTACTTC; cdr3_aa: CASSIDGQGAYEQYF
j_call: TRBJ1-1; d_call: NA; clone_size: NA; v_call: TRBV5-4; cdr3_nt: TGTGCCAGCAGCTCACAGGTGTCGCCATTGGAAGCTTTCTTT; cdr3_aa: CASSSQVSPLEAFF
j_call: TRBJ2-2; d_call: NA; clone_size: NA; v_call: TRBV6-2/TRBV6-3; cdr3_nt: TGTGCCAGCAGTTATTATTCCGGGGAGCTGTTTTTT; cdr3_aa: CASSYYSGELFF
j_call: TRBJ1-5; d_call: TRBD1; clone_size: NA; v_call: TRBV3-1/TRBV3-2; cdr3_nt: TGTGCCAGCAGCCAAGGGACAGGGTTCGGGCCCCAGCATTTT; cdr3_aa: CASSQGTGFGPQHF
j_call: TRBJ1-6; d_call: NA; clone_size: NA; v_call: TRBV12-3/TRBV12-4; cdr3_nt: TGTGCCAGCAGGACTCCTAATTCACCCCTCCACTTT; cdr3_aa: CASRTPNSPLHF
j_call: TRBJ2-5; d_call: TRBD1; clone_size: NA; v_call: TRBV6-5; cdr3_nt: TGTGCCAGCCAGAGGGTATACAGGGGTGGAGAGACCCAGTACTTC; cdr3_aa: CASQRVYRGGETQYF
j_call: TRBJ2-2; d_call: NA; clone_size: NA; v_call: TRBV7-3; cdr3_nt: TGTGCCAGCAGCCTCCACGAGACCGGGGAGCTGTTTTTT; cdr3_aa: CASSLHETGELFF
j_call: TRBJ2-7; d_call: NA; clone_size: NA; v_call: TRBV27; cdr3_nt: TGTGCCAGCAGTCCGGGGAGCTCCTACGAGCAGTACTTC; cdr3_aa: CASSPGSSYEQYF
j_call: TRBJ2-3; d_call: NA; clone_size: NA; v_call: TRBV10-3; cdr3_nt: TGTGCCATCAGCCCCGGGAACACAGATACGCAGTATTTT; cdr3_aa: CAISPGNTDTQYF
j_call: TRBJ1-2; d_call: NA; clone_size: NA; v_call: TRBV27; cdr3_nt: TGTGCCAGTTCTAACATGGGCCTAGGCTACACCTTC; cdr3_aa: CASSNMGLGYTF
j_call: TRBJ1-2; d_call: TRBD1; clone_size: NA; v_call: TRBV19; cdr3_nt: TGTGCCAGCAGAGCCGGGACAGGGGTCGGCTACACCTTC; cdr3_aa: CASRAGTGVGYTF
j_call: TRBJ1-6; d_call: NA; clone_size: few; v_call: TRBV19; cdr3_nt: TGTGCCAGTACCACCTTGGCAGGGGATAATTCACCCCTCCACTTT; cdr3_aa: CASTTLAGDNSPLHF
j_call: TRBJ1-6; d_call: NA; clone_size: NA; v_call: TRBV5-1; cdr3_nt: TGCGCCAGCAGCCGACGGGGAAACTATAATTCACCCCTCCACTTT; cdr3_aa: CASSRRGNYNSPLHF
j_call: TRBJ1-6; d_call: NA; clone_size: NA; v_call: TRBV6-5; cdr3_nt: TGTGCCAGCAGTTACTCTCCAGGGAGGGAGTCACCCCTCCACTTT; cdr3_aa: CASSYSPGRESPLHF
j_call: TRBJ2-2; d_call: NA; clone_size: NA; v_call: TRBV7-2; cdr3_nt: TGTGCCAGCAGCCGGTCGAGGGTATCCGGGGAGCTGTTTTTT; cdr3_aa: CASSRSRVSGELFF